A single sample is the source of the 18 T cell receptor beta chains below, sequenced in a study of cytomegalovirus exposure and HLA in healthy donors. The PCR made use of 60 Vbeta and 13 Jbeta primers. Assay: immunoSEQ multiplex PCR; the TCRdb copy retains only in-frame clones and omits some. There are about 200,000 clones in the sample; around 83% occur only once, and approximately 6.5% lies in the top ten. Sequenced input: PBMCs. These receptors were obtained from a woman between 45 and 65 years old in good health and CMV-seropositive.

The chain has TRBV2 and TRBJ1-2; TRBD1 agrees at 8 bases. The CDR3 contains 13 residues. V dropped 6 bases and J dropped 9; count of bases not matched to a gene: 9. Germline-derived CDR1 and CDR2 are SNHLY and FYNNEI. Written as DNA, the CDR3 is TGTGCCAGCAGAACAGGGGGACAACAGCGCTACACCTTC. Protein product: CASRTGGQQRYTF.

In this sample, this clone turned up once. The CDR3 nucleotides are TGTGCCAGCAGCTTGGTAAGGCTAGTCGAAGGCAATGAGCAGTTCTTC. It specifies CASSLVRLVEGNEQFF. This sequence joins TRBV5-4 and TRBJ2-1, with no clear D. CDR1 and CDR2 (germline): SGHNT, YYREEE (reference sequence). The CDR3 length is 16 residues. V gave up 0 bases and J gave up 6 bases, with 16 bases separating them.

The chain links TRBV5-1 to TRBJ2-7, with 9 bases matching TRBD1. The CDR3 is made up of 14 amino acids. Germline V gives CDR1 SGHRS, CDR2 YFSETQ. The junction had 4 bases not matched to a gene; V was cut back by 2 bases and J by 4 bases. The CDR3 sequence is CASSFQDRGYEQYF. The CDR3 nucleotides read TGCGCCAGCAGCTTCCAGGACAGGGGTTACGAGCAGTACTTC.

The gene calls are TRBV6-5 and TRBJ2-1; weak D call: TRBD1 (5 bases). The ends were cut back, 6 bases at V and 0 bases at J, with 9 bases in the middle. The CDR3 extends over 14 amino acids. Germline loops: CDR1 MNHEY, CDR2 SVGAGI. The CDR3 nucleotides read TGTGCCAGCAGCCCGACAGTCTCCTACAATGAGCAGTTCTTC. It codes for CASSPTVSYNEQFF.

The rearrangement links TRBV2 to TRBJ1-1; the D gene is possibly TRBD1 (6 bases). The V end lost 5 bases, the J end lost 0 bases, and 10 bases lay between the germline ends. Germline lookup yields CDR1 SNHLY and CDR2 FYNNEI. This CDR3 contains 14 residues. In DNA, the CDR3 is TGTGCCAGCAGTCCACAGGGTATGAACACTGAAGCTTTCTTT. Amino acid sequence: CASSPQGMNTEAFF.

This clone was found once. J is TRBJ2-5 and V is TRBV2; 9 bases fit TRBD1. CDR3 length: 14 residues. V lost 1 base to trimming and J lost 5 bases; unmatched junction nucleotides: 2. The germline CDR1 and CDR2 sequences are SNHLY and FYNNEI. CDR3 loop: CASSEGDRVETQYF. The CDR3 bases are TGTGCCAGCAGTGAAGGGGACAGGGTTGAGACCCAGTACTTC.

This chain connects TRBV18 to TRBJ1-3, with 9 bases fitting TRBD1. CDR3 size: 14 residues. Germline V lookup: CDR1 KGHSH, CDR2 LQKENI. The J segment lost 4 bases and the V segment lost 2 bases, leaving 0 bases of the junction unmatched. CDR3 DNA sequence: TGTGCCAGCTCACCAGGGACAGGGGGAAACACCATATATTTT. Translation: CASSPGTGGNTIYF.

The gene calls are TRBV27 and TRBJ2-7, with 11 bases matching TRBD1. With 2 bases clipped from V and 7 bases from J, the junction kept 4 bases outside the gene matches. The CDR3 is 14 amino acids. Per germline, CDR1 MNHEY and CDR2 SMNVEV (reference sequence). This CDR3 reads CASSLGQGALEQYF. CDR3 in DNA: TGTGCCAGCAGTTTAGGACAGGGGGCGCTTGAGCAGTACTTC.

For this clone: The junction shows a germline mismatch at one end, possibly a read error. The rearrangement links TRBV7-9 to TRBJ1-4, with D unclear. This CDR3 contains 14 residues. In germline, CDR1 is SEHNR, CDR2 FQNEAQ (reference sequence). The CDR3 nucleotides read TGTGCCGGCAGCTTTGCCCTACCAGGTGAAAAACTGTTTTTT. It specifies CAGSFALPGEKLFF.

The genes are TRBV19 and TRBJ2-7; TRBD1 agrees at 9 bases. The V and J ends lost 6 bases and 0 bases, in that order; junction bases with no gene match: 6. The CDR3 is made up of 15 amino acids. Germline CDR1 and CDR2: LNHDA and SQIVND (reference sequence). Here the CDR3 reads CASRTQGAGSYEQYF. Written as DNA, the CDR3 is TGTGCCAGTAGGACACAGGGGGCAGGCTCCTACGAGCAGTACTTC.

The chain recombines TRBV15 with TRBJ2-5; TRBD1 might be the D (6 bases). Germline V lookup: CDR1 LNHNV, CDR2 YYDKDF (reference sequence). The V end was cut by 0 bases, the J end by 1 base, with 9 bases between. This CDR3 contains 15 residues. CDR3 in amino acids: CATSRDRGPQETQYF. CDR3 in DNA: TGTGCCACCAGCAGAGACAGGGGACCCCAAGAGACCCAGTACTTC. Full variable domain (outside the CDR3, taken from reference TRBV15 and TRBJ2-5): DAMVIQNPRYQVTQFGKPVTLSCSQTLNHNVMYWYQQKSSQAPKLLFHYYDKDFNNEADTPDNFQSRRPNTSFCFLDIRSPGLGDTAMYLCATSRDRGPQETQYFGPGTRLLVL.

DNA of the CDR3: TGTGCCAGCTCACCAAGCCCTCCACTAGCGGGGGTCTTCTACGAGCAGTACTTC. It codes for CASSPSPPLAGVFYEQYF. The J gene is TRBJ2-7, the V gene TRBV18, with 11 bases lining up with TRBD2. J gave up 3 bases and V 2 bases, and 12 bases lay outside the gene matches. Germline V CDR1 and CDR2: KGHSH, LQKENI. This CDR3 is 18 amino acids long.

The CDR3 coding sequence is TGTGCCACCAGCAGAGATCTGGTAGCGGGAGGCACCGGGGAGCTGTTTTTT. The encoded protein is CATSRDLVAGGTGELFF. V is TRBV15 and J is TRBJ2-2; 10 nucleotides agree with TRBD2. J gave up 4 bases and V 0 bases, and 5 bases lay outside the gene matches. This CDR3 is built from 17 residues. Germline V gives CDR1 LNHNV, CDR2 YYDKDF (reference sequence).

The J gene is TRBJ2-3, the V gene TRBV20-1; D is undetermined. Germline V gives CDR1 DFQATT, CDR2 SNEGSKA (reference sequence). The CDR3 length is 11 residues. Trimming left V 4 bases short and J 6 bases short, with 8 bases between. CDR3 amino acids: CSATPGDTQYF. The CDR3 DNA reads TGCAGTGCTACCCCCGGGGATACGCAGTATTTT.

The chain carries TRBV7-8 and TRBJ2-7, with TRBD2 matching over 7 bases. Germline-derived CDR1 and CDR2 are SGHVS and FQNEAQ. The CDR3 is made up of 13 amino acids. J lost 3 bases, V lost 5 bases, and 4 bases had no gene match. Here the CDR3 reads CASSPGLYYEQYF. For the CDR3, the DNA is TGTGCCAGCAGCCCGGGACTATACTACGAGCAGTACTTC.

This chain connects TRBV5-4 to TRBJ2-3; perhaps TRBD1 as D (6 bases). Trimming took 5 bases from V and 0 from J, leaving 10 bases between them. The CDR3 loop spans 14 amino acids. Germline CDR1 SGHNT, CDR2 YYREEE (reference sequence). CDR3 sequence reads: CASRTGTSTDTQYF. CDR3 nucleotides: TGTGCCAGCAGAACCGGGACAAGCACAGATACGCAGTATTTT.

This clone was counted a single time. This chain uses TRBV7-9 with TRBJ2-1; D perhaps matches TRBD1 (7 bases). The CDR3 contains 16 residues. Trimming took 2 bases from V and 4 from J, leaving 15 bases between them. Per germline, CDR1 SEHNR and CDR2 FQNEAQ (reference sequence). This CDR3 reads CASSLKRPGGYNEQFF. DNA of the CDR3: TGTGCCAGCAGCTTAAAGCGGCCAGGGGGGTACAATGAGCAGTTCTTC.

The chain uses TRBV7-2 and TRBJ2-7; 10 bases line up with TRBD1. This CDR3 has 14 residues. Germline trimming cut 7 bases from V and 3 bases from J; bases unmatched to any gene: 6. Germline CDR1 SGHTA, CDR2 FQGNSA. In nucleotides, the CDR3 is TGTGCCAGCACCCAGGACAGGGGGGGCTACGAGCAGTACTTC. The encoded protein is CASTQDRGGYEQYF.